The entry below describes one TCR beta chain. What antigen it recognizes has not been identified. Per-base quality was not reported, and no clone a single base away is much larger than it. The data were taken from a study of T cell changes during pregnancy in multiple sclerosis (dated by TCRdb to 2018 to 2020). For the wider study: The study looked at changes in the T cell repertoire across pregnancy in women with multiple sclerosis.

From the cysteine up to the phenylalanine, the CDR3 has a length of 15 residues. Solely the CDR3 DNA is kept, with 45 bases framed from the first base. Based on the germline V gene, the CDR1 and CDR2 sequences are SQVTM and ANQGSEA. Unmatched junction bases come to 13, with V trimmed by 6 bases and J by 8 bases. Library method: the immunoSEQ multiplex PCR assay. TCRdb retrieved this table from immuneACCESS and kept in-frame rearrangements only. Not all clones are present; in checked studies, unresolved V genes account for under half, and no reason is known for the remainder. The sample table shows about 42,000 clones, and around four fifths are seen once. Around 0.65% of the sample is taken by the ten largest.

The receptor was derived from a female donor with multiple sclerosis, enrolled in a pregnancy study. The rearrangement joined TRBV29-1 to TRBJ2-1; 10 central nucleotides agree with TRBD2. Material: CD4+ T cells from peripheral blood mononuclear cells, obtained before pregnancy. The nucleotides are TGCAGCGTGACCCCACCAGCGGGGGGGACCTATGAGCAGTTCTTC. This gives the protein CSVTPPAGGTYEQFF.